The 10 T cell receptor beta chains given below trace back to one sample, sequenced in a study of blood T cell repertoires in COVID-19. The protocol was immunoSEQ multiplex PCR, while the TCRdb copy is restricted to in-frame clones and leaves out a portion. The data contain about 14,000 clones, around 89% of them singletons. Material for sequencing was peripheral blood. These receptors were taken from a man in his fifties with active COVID-19.

This clone was picked up a small number of times. The CDR3 DNA follows: TGTGCCAGCAGCGCCTATACTACGGGTGGCTACACCTTC. It yields the protein CASSAYTTGGYTF. This rearrangement joins TRBV5-6 to TRBJ1-2, with D uncertain. Germline V lookup: CDR1 SGHDT, CDR2 YYEEEE. CDR3 size: 13 residues. The ends were cut back, 4 bases at V and 7 bases at J, with 14 bases in the middle.

The chain recombines TRBV10-3 with TRBJ1-1; 12 positions agree with TRBD1. Germline-derived CDR1 and CDR2 are ENHRY and SYGVKD. CDR3 length: 16 amino acids. After removal of 10 bases from V and 3 bases from J, the junction contained 12 bases not matched to a gene. CDR3 residues: CATYPGTGGVDTEAFF. The CDR3 DNA follows: TGTGCCACATACCCCGGGACAGGGGGCGTGGACACTGAAGCTTTCTTT.

The rearrangement uses TRBV12-3 or TRBV12-4 and TRBJ2-2; D remains unclear. The CDR3 covers 12 residues. V dropped 5 bases and J dropped 6 bases, with 7 bases sitting between them. CDR3 protein: CASSIIPGELFF. CDR3 nucleotide sequence: TGTGCCAGCAGTATAATCCCCGGGGAGCTGTTTTTT.

The chain couples TRBV7-9 to TRBJ2-5; TRBD1 aligns across 8 bases. V lost 5 bases to trimming and J lost 3 bases; unmatched junction nucleotides: 5. The CDR3 contains 14 residues. Per the germline V gene, CDR1 is SEHNR and CDR2 is FQNEAQ (reference sequence). The CDR3 loop is CASSPGQGEETQYF. DNA for the CDR3: TGTGCCAGCAGCCCTGGACAGGGTGAAGAGACCCAGTACTTC.

The chain couples TRBV5-8 to TRBJ1-2, with a tentative D call TRBD1 (5 bases). This CDR3 region has 15 residues. V lost 0 bases and J 7 bases, leaving 16 bases between the germline ends. The germline CDR1 and CDR2 sequences are SGHTS and YDEGEE. CDR3 sequence (DNA): TGTGCCAGCAGCTTGGTATCGGCAGGGAGGGGTGGCTACACCTTC. It specifies CASSLVSAGRGGYTF. The full variable domain, its missing parts supplied by reference TRBV5-8 and TRBJ1-2, is EAGVTQSPTHLIKTRGQQATLRCSPISGHTSVYWYQQALGLGLQFLLWYDEGEERNRGNFPPRFSGRQFPNYSSELNVNALELEDSALYLCASSLVSAGRGGYTFGSGTRLTVV.

The V call is TRBV28, the J call TRBJ2-2, with D perhaps TRBD1 (6 bases). Trimming left V 10 bases short and J 1 base short, with 13 bases between. The CDR3 contains 14 residues. The germline CDR1 and CDR2 sequences are MDHEN and SYDVKM. The chain's CDR3 is CATGTPMNTGELFF. The CDR3, as DNA: TGTGCCACGGGGACACCTATGAACACCGGGGAGCTGTTTTTT.

This chain uses TRBV12-3 or TRBV12-4 with TRBJ1-2; D unclear. There are 13 residues in the CDR3. The V end was cut by 3 bases, the J end by 4 bases, with 9 bases between. The CDR3 spells CASSLSILYGYTF. The CDR3 bases are TGTGCCAGCAGTTTGTCAATACTCTATGGCTACACCTTC.

The V gene is TRBV28, the J gene TRBJ2-7, with TRBD2 matching over 12 bases. Germline assignment: CDR1 MDHEN and CDR2 SYDVKM. This CDR3 contains 14 residues. Unmatched junction bases numbered 7, after V lost 6 bases and J lost 7 bases. CDR3 bases: TGTGCCAGCAGGCGGACTAGCGGGACCGGTGAGCAGTACTTC. Translation: CASRRTSGTGEQYF. Combining the CDR3 with reference TRBV28 and TRBJ2-7 gives the whole variable domain DVKVTQSSRYLVKRTGEKVFLECVQDMDHENMFWYRQDPGLGLRLIYFSYDVKMKEKGDIPEGYSVSREKKERFSLILESASTNQTSMYLCASRRTSGTGEQYFGPGTRLTVT.

This chain joins TRBV7-9 and TRBJ2-1, with 8 bases lining up with TRBD1. The CDR3 length is 14 residues. Germline V gene data show CDR1 as SEHNR and CDR2 as FQNEAQ (reference sequence). Trimming at V came to 6 bases and at J to 10 bases, leaving 11 bases not matched to a gene. CDR3 in amino acids: CASSFQGARGEQFF. CDR3 sequence (DNA): TGTGCCAGCAGTTTTCAGGGGGCGCGAGGAGAGCAGTTCTTC.

The chain combines TRBV2 with TRBJ2-5, with D unclear. CDR3 length: 13 residues. Per the germline V gene, CDR1 is SNHLY and CDR2 is FYNNEI. Between the trimmed V and J ends, which lost 3 bases and 3 bases, there was a span of 8 bases. CDR3: CASSEALKETQYF. The CDR3 nucleotides read TGTGCCAGCAGTGAGGCCCTTAAAGAGACCCAGTACTTC.